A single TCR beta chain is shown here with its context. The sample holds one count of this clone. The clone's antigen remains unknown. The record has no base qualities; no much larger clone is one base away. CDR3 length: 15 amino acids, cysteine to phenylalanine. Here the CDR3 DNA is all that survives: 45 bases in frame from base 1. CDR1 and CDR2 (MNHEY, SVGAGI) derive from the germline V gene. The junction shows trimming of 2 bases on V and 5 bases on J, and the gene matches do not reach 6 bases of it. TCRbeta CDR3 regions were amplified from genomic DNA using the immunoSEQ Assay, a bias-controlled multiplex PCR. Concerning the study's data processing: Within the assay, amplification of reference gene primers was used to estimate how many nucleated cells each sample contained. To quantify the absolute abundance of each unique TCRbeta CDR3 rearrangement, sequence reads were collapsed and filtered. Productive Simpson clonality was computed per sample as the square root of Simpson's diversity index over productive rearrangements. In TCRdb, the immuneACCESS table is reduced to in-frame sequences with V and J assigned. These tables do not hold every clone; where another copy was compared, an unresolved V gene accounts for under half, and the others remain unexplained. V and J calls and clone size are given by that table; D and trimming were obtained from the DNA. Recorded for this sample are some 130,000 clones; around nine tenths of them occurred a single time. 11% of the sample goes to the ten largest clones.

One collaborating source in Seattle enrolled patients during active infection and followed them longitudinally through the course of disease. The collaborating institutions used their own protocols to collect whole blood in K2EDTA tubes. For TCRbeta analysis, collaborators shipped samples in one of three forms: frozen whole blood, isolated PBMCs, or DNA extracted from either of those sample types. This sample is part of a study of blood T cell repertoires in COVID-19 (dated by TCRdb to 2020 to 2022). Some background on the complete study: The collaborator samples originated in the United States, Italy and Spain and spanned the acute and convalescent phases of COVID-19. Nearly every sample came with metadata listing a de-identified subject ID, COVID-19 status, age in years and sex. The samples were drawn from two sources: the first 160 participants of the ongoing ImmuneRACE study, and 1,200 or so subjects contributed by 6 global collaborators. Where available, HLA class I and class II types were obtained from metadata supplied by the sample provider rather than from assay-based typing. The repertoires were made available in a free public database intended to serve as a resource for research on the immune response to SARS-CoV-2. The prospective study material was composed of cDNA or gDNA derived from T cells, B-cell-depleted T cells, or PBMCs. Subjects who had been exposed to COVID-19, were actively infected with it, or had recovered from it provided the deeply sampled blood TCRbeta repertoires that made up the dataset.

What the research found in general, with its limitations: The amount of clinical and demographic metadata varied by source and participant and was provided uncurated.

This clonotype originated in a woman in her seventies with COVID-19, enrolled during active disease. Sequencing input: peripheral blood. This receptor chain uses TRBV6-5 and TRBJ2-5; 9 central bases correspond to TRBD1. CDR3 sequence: CASSYGTGLWETQYF. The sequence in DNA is TGTGCCAGCAGTTACGGGACAGGGTTATGGGAGACCCAGTACTTC.